Presented here are 13 T cell receptor beta chains from one specimen sequenced in a study of Ad26.COV2.S vaccination and SARS-CoV-2 variants. Measured with immunoSEQ multiplex PCR; TCRdb has only the in-frame clones, and not every one. Of about 350,000 clones detected, 70% to 90% appear once; the ten largest clones hold roughly a tenth. Treatment: around 19 received Ad26.COV2.S at low or high dose, single or two shots; 5 received placebo; per-sample allocation not given. Each sample was drawn 63 days after the first injection (of vaccine or placebo). This specimen consisted of peripheral blood, obtained in a trial of Ad26.COV2.S vaccine versus placebo. Receptor source: a person aged 18-60 years who received the Ad26.COV2.S COVID-19 vaccine or a placebo.

The chain couples TRBV7-2 to TRBJ2-1; the D is unclear. Trimming pared 7 bases from V and 3 bases from J, leaving 7 bases between. The germline V gene has CDR1 SGHTA and CDR2 FQGNSA. The CDR3 is 12 amino acids. The CDR3 here is CASTWGYNEQFF. CDR3 bases: TGTGCCAGCACCTGGGGCTACAATGAGCAGTTCTTC.

This clone was observed a handful of times. The chain carries TRBV28 and TRBJ2-1, with 8 bases aligning to TRBD2. The CDR3 is 16 amino acids. Germline values: CDR1 MDHEN, CDR2 SYDVKM. Trimming took 1 base from V and 9 from J; bases not matched to a gene: 11. The CDR3 is CASSLSGIAGMSEQFF. The CDR3, as DNA: TGTGCCAGCAGTTTATCAGGAATAGCGGGAATGAGTGAGCAGTTCTTC.

This clone was seen once. This chain uses TRBV10-2 with TRBJ1-1, with 11 positions matching TRBD1. This CDR3 has 15 residues. With 6 bases clipped from V and 5 bases from J, the junction kept 8 bases outside the gene matches. Germline values: CDR1 WSHSY, CDR2 SAAADI. The CDR3 bases are TGCGCCAGCAGCCAGGACAGGGGGCTGGGGACTGAAGCTTTCTTT. Residues: CASSQDRGLGTEAFF.

The chain recombines TRBV24-1 with TRBJ2-2; a possible D gene is TRBD2 (6 bases). The V gene lost 7 bases and the J gene lost 8 bases, with 19 bases spanning the gap. There are 15 residues in the CDR3. Germline-derived CDR1 and CDR2 are KGHDR and SFDVKD. CDR3 loop: CATRGGVDWSGELFF. In DNA form, the CDR3 reads TGTGCCACCAGAGGCGGGGTGGATTGGTCTGGGGAGCTGTTTTTT.

This chain links TRBV28 with TRBJ1-2; 7 positions agree with TRBD1. Germline V CDR1 and CDR2: MDHEN, SYDVKM. V gave up 5 bases and J gave up 7 bases; unmatched junction bases: 4. The CDR3 loop spans 12 amino acids. CDR3 amino acids: CASSLPGGGYTF. Written as DNA, the CDR3 is TGTGCCAGCAGTCTGCCAGGGGGTGGCTACACCTTC.

As to this clone: A much larger clone lies one base from this, so it may be a read error. The chain joins TRBV5-8 to TRBJ1-5; 8 positions agree with TRBD1. CDR1 is SGHTS, CDR2 YDEGEE, per germline. With 3 bases clipped from V and 2 bases from J, the junction kept 1 base outside the gene matches. The CDR3 loop spans 14 amino acids. CDR3 sequence (DNA): TGTGCCAGCAGCTCGACAGGGGGCAATCAGCCCCAGCATTTT. It codes for CASSSTGGNQPQHF.

The rearrangement links TRBV28 to TRBJ1-2; D might be TRBD1 (5 bases). The V and J ends lost 5 bases and 2 bases respectively, with 21 bases between them. The CDR3 runs 17 residues. In germline, CDR1 is MDHEN, CDR2 SYDVKM. This chain's CDR3 is CASSPLGLGRTNYGYTF. The CDR3 bases are TGTGCCAGCAGTCCGTTGGGGCTTGGGAGGACCAACTATGGCTACACCTTC.

This clone was counted only a few times. The J gene is TRBJ1-2, the V gene TRBV27; 7 nucleotides align to TRBD1. The length of the CDR3 is 13 residues. The V segment lost 6 bases and the J segment 6 bases; nucleotides outside the gene matches: 7. The germline CDR1 and CDR2 sequences are MNHEY and SMNVEV (reference sequence). The DNA of the CDR3 is TGTGCCAGCAGACCTACAGGGGCGCATGGCTACACCTTC. It encodes CASRPTGAHGYTF.

The V call is TRBV19, the J call TRBJ1-1; the D is unclear. With 8 bases removed from V and 9 bases from J, the gap between germline ends came to 16 bases. CDR3 length: 12 residues. Germline lookup yields CDR1 LNHDA and CDR2 SQIVND (reference sequence). CDR3 residues: CASFSRRLQAFF. The CDR3 DNA reads as TGTGCCAGTTTCAGCAGACGGTTACAAGCTTTCTTT.

This rearrangement joins TRBV11-2 to TRBJ1-5, with a weak D call TRBD1 (5 bases). Per the germline V gene, CDR1 is SGHAT and CDR2 is FQNNGV. Trimming cost V 5 bases and J 3 bases, with 11 bases left between them. CDR3 length: 14 amino acids. CDR3 DNA: TGTGCCAGCAGCCCCGGAGGGACCAATCAGCCCCAGCATTTT. Translated, it gives CASSPGGTNQPQHF.

The gene calls are TRBV28 and TRBJ2-7; the D gene is possibly TRBD1 (6 bases). The germline V gene has CDR1 MDHEN and CDR2 SYDVKM. V was shortened by 3 bases and J by 2 bases, with 8 bases between the two germline ends. This CDR3 comprises 13 residues. The CDR3 loop reads CASSFQGTYEQYF. CDR3 bases: TGTGCCAGCAGTTTCCAGGGGACCTACGAGCAGTACTTC.

This clone came up many times. The same CDR3 is also encoded by other DNA sequences in this sample. CDR3 DNA sequence: TGTGCCAGCAGGGGAGGCACTGAAGCTTTCTTT. It specifies CASRGGTEAFF. The chain recombines TRBV25-1 with TRBJ1-1; no definite D call. V lost 6 bases and J 4 bases, leaving 6 bases between the germline ends. The germline CDR1 and CDR2 sequences are MGHDK and SYGVNS. The CDR3 consists of 11 residues.

This clone appeared a single time. This chain connects TRBV5-4 to TRBJ1-6, with a possible D match to TRBD1 (5 bases). The CDR3 length is 15 residues. With 4 bases removed from V and 10 bases from J, the gap between germline ends came to 18 bases. Germline V lookup: CDR1 SGHNT, CDR2 YYREEE (reference sequence). CDR3 nucleotides: TGTGCCAGCAGCCTACCGGGACCCCCGCCGTCACCCCTCCACTTT. This codes for CASSLPGPPPSPLHF. The full variable domain, with the rest looked up from reference TRBV5-4 and TRBJ1-6, is ETGVTQSPTHLIKTRGQQVTLRCSSQSGHNTVSWYQQALGQGPQFIFQYYREEENGRGNFPPRFSGLQFPNYSSELNVNALELDDSALYLCASSLPGPPPSPLHFGNGTRLTVT.